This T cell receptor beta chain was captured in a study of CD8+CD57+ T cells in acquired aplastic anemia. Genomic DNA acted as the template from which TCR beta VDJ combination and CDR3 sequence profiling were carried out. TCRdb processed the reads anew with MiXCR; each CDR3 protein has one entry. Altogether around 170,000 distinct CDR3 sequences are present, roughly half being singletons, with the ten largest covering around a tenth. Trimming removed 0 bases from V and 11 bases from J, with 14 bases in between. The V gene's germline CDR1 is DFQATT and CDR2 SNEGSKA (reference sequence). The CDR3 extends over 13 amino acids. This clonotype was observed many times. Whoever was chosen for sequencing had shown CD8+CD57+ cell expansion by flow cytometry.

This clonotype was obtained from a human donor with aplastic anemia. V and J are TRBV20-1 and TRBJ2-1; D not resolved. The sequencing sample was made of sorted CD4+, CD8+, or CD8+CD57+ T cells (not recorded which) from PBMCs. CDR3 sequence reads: CSARDVRGTKQFF. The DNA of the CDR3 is TGCAGTGCTAGAGATGTGCGAGGAACTAAGCAGTTCTTC.